This T cell receptor (beta chain) was captured by sequencing in a study of glioma-infiltrating T cells. V was clipped by 5 bases and J by 1 base; unmatched bases: 3. CDR1 SQVTM and CDR2 ANQGSEA come from the germline V gene. The CDR3 sequence is 15 residues long. The iRepertoire nested amplicon-rescue multiplex PCR amplified TCR alpha and beta CDR3s from RNA. TCRdb fed the multiplex PCR reads into MiXCR, producing one record per CDR3 protein. This repertoire shows 93,000 or so distinct CDR3 sequences, about 28% found once; its top ten account for approximately 43%. The clonotype comes from a human donor with low-grade glioma or glioblastoma, undergoing nonglioma brain surgery, or in good health (not recorded which). The rearrangement links TRBV29-1 to TRBJ2-5; 14 nucleotides match TRBD2. Sequencing was performed on glioma tissue, nonneoplastic brain tissue, or PBMCs (not recorded which). The DNA for the CDR3 is TGCAGCGTTAGGGGGACTAGCGGGGGCCAAGAGACCCAGTACTTC. Translating it yields CSVRGTSGGQETQYF.